This T cell receptor (beta chain) was sequenced for a study of beta chain features in type 1 diabetes. The sequenced template was cDNA made from the entire isolated RNA. Profiling relied on immunoSEQ multiplex PCR, and the TCRdb table lists in-frame clones only, not all of them. The data show hundreds of thousands of clones, around 16% seen once. On this clone: Other DNA sequences from this sample encode an identical CDR3 as well.

What was sequenced was naive CD4+ T cells from blood. This receptor was obtained from a man between 18 and 29 years old in good health.

The CDR3 DNA follows: TGCAGCGTTGAAGGAGACAGCACAGATACGCAGTATTTT. Its translation is CSVEGDSTDTQYF. This chain links TRBV29-1 with TRBJ2-3; D unresolved. Germline CDR1 is SQVTM and CDR2 is ANQGSEA. V lost 1 base and J lost 0, with 5 bases in between. The CDR3 covers 13 residues.